This T cell receptor beta chain originates from a study of blood T cell repertoires in COVID-19. Study-level background: From the United States, Italy and Spain came samples of acute and convalescent COVID-19.

Some clones are missing from TCRdb's copy, which holds only in-frame ones; the method was immunoSEQ multiplex PCR. The sample comprises 30,000 or so clones, 80% to 90% of which are singletons, and approximately 15% rests with the top ten. Germline CDR1 reads LGHDT; CDR2 reads YNNKEL (reference sequence). The CDR3 loop spans 11 amino acids. V was clipped by 3 bases and J by 6 bases, with 5 bases between them. The receptor was isolated from a man aged 80 or over with acute or convalescent COVID-19. V usage is TRBV3-1 (or the pseudogene TRBV3-2) and J usage is TRBJ1-2; the D is unclear. The sample comprised peripheral blood. This CDR3 is CASSQRDGYTF. In nucleotides, the CDR3 is TGTGCCAGCAGCCAGAGGGATGGCTACACCTTC.